The 4 T cell receptor beta chains given below trace back to one sample, sequenced in a study of blood T cells in healthy people across ages. For the second PCR, which ran for roughly 6 to 12 cycles, a sample-barcoded 5' primer and a J-beta primer mix were used. From the 5' RACE reads, TCRdb called clonotypes with MiXCR, one entry per CDR3 protein. The sample lists approximately 800,000 distinct CDR3 sequences; roughly 60% were seen once. The sequencing sample was made of blood. These receptors were collected from a man aged 30 to 45 in good health.

This clonotype was counted between two and nine times. The genes are TRBV10-3 and TRBJ2-3, with 11 bases lining up with TRBD2. This CDR3 has 14 amino acids. Germline loops: CDR1 ENHRY, CDR2 SYGVKD. With V trimmed by 6 bases and J by 5 bases, 4 bases remained unmatched. CDR3 nucleotide sequence: TGTGCCATCAGAGACGGGACTAGCGGAGATACGCAGTATTTT. It codes for CAIRDGTSGDTQYF.

For this clonotype: The junction shows a germline mismatch at one end, possibly a read error. V and J are TRBV6-6 and TRBJ2-7; D is undetermined. The length of the CDR3 is 14 residues. Germline lookup yields CDR1 MNHNY and CDR2 SVGAGI (reference sequence). CDR3 DNA sequence: TGTGCCAGCAGTCCCGCTGCTGTCTCCGACGAGCAGTACTTC. It specifies CASSPAAVSDEQYF.

V is TRBV5-1 and J is TRBJ2-1; no clear D gene. The CDR3 spans 11 residues. Per the germline V gene, CDR1 is SGHRS and CDR2 is YFSETQ. Trimming removed 3 bases from V and 14 bases from J, with 12 bases in between. The CDR3: CASSSDDGEFF. The DNA of the CDR3 is TGCGCCAGCAGCTCGGACGACGGAGAGTTCTTC.

This clonotype was observed a handful of times. The chain has TRBV7-8 and TRBJ2-7; D ambiguous. CDR1 and CDR2 (germline): SGHVS, FQNEAQ. With 2 bases removed from V and 0 bases from J, the gap between germline ends came to 8 bases. This CDR3 has 14 amino acids. CDR3 residues: CASSLKLSSYEQYF. The CDR3 bases are TGTGCCAGCAGCTTAAAGTTAAGCTCCTACGAGCAGTACTTC.